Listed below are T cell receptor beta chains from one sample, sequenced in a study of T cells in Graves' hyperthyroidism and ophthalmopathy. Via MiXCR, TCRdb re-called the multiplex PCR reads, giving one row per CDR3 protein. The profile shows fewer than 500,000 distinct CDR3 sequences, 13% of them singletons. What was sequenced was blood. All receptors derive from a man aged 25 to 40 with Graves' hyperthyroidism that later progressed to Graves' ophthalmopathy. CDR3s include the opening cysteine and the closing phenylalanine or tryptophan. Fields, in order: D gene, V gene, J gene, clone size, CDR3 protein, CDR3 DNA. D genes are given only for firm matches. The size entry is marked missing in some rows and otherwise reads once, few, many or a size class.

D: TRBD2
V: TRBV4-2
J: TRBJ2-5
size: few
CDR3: CASSQDTIAGARKAQYF
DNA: TGTGCCAGCAGCCAAGATACGATAGCGGGGGCCAGAAAGGCCCAGTACTTC

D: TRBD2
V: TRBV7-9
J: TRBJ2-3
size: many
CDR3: CASSLISGARTDTQYF
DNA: TGTGCCAGCAGCCTAATCAGCGGGGCCCGCACAGATACGCAGTATTTT

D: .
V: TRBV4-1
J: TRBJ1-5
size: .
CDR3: CASSQEGRGPQHF
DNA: TGCGCCAGCAGCCAAGAGGGGAGGGGGCCCCAGCATTTT

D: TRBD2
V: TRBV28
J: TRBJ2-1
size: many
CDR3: CASSPAGGGQLNEQFF
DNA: TGTGCCAGCAGCCCAGCGGGGGGGGGACAGTTAAATGAGCAGTTCTTC

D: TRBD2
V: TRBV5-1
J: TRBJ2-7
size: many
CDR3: CASSLGSGGDEQYF
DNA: TGCGCCAGCAGCTTGGGTAGCGGGGGTGATGAGCAGTACTTC

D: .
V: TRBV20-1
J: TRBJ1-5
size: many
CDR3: CSASRGPNQPQHF
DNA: TGCAGTGCCTCCAGGGGACCTAATCAGCCCCAGCATTTT

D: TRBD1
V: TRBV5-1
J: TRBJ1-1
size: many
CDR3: CASSLLGQIMNTEAFF
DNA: TGCGCCAGCAGCTTGTTGGGACAGATAATGAACACTGAAGCTTTCTTT

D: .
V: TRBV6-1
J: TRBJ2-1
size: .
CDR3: CASRSGTFSYNEQFF
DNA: TGTGCCAGCAGATCCGGGACCTTCTCCTACAATGAGCAGTTCTTC

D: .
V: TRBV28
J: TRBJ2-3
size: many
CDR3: CASRADTDTQYF
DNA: TGTGCCAGCAGGGCGGACACAGATACGCAGTATTTT

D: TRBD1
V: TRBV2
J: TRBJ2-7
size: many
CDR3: CASSERTGARHEQYF
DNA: TGTGCCAGCAGTGAAAGAACAGGGGCTCGCCACGAGCAGTACTTC

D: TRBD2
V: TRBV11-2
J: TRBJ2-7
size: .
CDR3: CASSLALAGAEQYF
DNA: TGTGCCAGCAGCTTAGCACTAGCGGGTGCCGAGCAGTACTTC

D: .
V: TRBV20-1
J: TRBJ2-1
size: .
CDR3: CSASVLISYNEQFF
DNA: TGCAGTGCTAGCGTACTGATCTCCTACAATGAGCAGTTCTTC

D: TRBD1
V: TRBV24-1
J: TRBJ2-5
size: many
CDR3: CATSEAGTEETQYF
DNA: TGTGCCACCAGTGAGGCCGGGACAGAAGAGACCCAGTACTTC

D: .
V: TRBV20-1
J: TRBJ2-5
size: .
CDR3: CSANLGGETQYF
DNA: TGCAGTGCTAACCTGGGTGGGGAGACCCAGTACTTC

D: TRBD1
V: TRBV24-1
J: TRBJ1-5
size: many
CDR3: CATSDTGTGESQPQHF
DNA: TGTGCCACCAGTGACACCGGGACAGGGGAATCTCAGCCCCAGCATTTT

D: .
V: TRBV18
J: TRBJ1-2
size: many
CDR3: CASSPNGDGNYGYTF
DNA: TGTGCCAGCTCACCAAACGGGGATGGGAACTATGGCTACACCTTC

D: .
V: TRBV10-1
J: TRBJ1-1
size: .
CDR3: CAIDDHRVKTEAFF
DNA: TGCGCCATCGACGATCACAGGGTCAAGACTGAAGCTTTCTTT

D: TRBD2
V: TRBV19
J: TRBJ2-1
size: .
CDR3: CASSRTSGGLTYNEQFF
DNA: TGTGCCAGTAGCCGGACTAGCGGGGGGCTCACCTACAATGAGCAGTTCTTC

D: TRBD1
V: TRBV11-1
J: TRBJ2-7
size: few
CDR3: CASSFGRGSEQYF
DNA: TGTGCCAGCAGCTTCGGCAGGGGGTCTGAGCAGTACTTC

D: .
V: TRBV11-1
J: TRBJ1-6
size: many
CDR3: CASSSGTDNSPLHF
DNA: TGTGCCAGCAGCTCCGGGACCGATAATTCACCCCTCCACTTT

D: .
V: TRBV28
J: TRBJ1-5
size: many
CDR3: CASSLLGLGQPQHF
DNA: TGTGCCAGCAGTTTATTAGGTCTCGGTCAGCCCCAGCATTTT

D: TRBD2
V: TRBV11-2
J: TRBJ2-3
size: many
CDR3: CASSPSGATTDTQYF
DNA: TGTGCCAGCAGCCCTAGCGGAGCCACTACAGATACGCAGTATTTT

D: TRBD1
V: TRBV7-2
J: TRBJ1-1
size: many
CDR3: CASSSRPGQGITEAFF
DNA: TGTGCCAGCAGCTCCCGCCCGGGACAGGGGATCACTGAAGCTTTCTTT

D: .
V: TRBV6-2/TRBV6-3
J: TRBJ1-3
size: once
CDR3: CASSCSGQGENTIYF
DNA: TGTGCCAGCAGTTGCTCCGGGCAGGGCGAAAACACCATATATTTT

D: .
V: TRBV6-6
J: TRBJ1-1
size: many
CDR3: CASSYSRGGGAEAFF
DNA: TGTGCCAGCAGTTACTCGAGGGGCGGGGGCGCTGAAGCTTTCTTT

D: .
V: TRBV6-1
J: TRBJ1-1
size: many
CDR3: CASRGRRQFLLDTEAFF
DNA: TGTGCCAGCAGGGGACGTAGACAATTTCTTTTAGACACTGAAGCTTTCTTT

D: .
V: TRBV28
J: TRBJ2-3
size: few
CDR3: CASSLSSTQYF
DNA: TGTGCCAGCAGTTTGTCTAGTACGCAGTATTTT

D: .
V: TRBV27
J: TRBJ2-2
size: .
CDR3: CASSVQGGTDGELFF
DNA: TGTGCCAGCAGTGTACAGGGGGGGACGGACGGGGAGCTGTTTTTT

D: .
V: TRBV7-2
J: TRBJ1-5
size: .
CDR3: CASSLPVGAGGQPQHF
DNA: TGTGCCAGCAGCTTACCCGTTGGTGCGGGAGGTCAGCCCCAGCATTTT

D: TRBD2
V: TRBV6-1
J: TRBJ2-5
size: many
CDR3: CASSERAGGGETQYF
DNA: TGTGCCAGCAGTGAAAGAGCGGGGGGAGGAGAGACCCAGTACTTC

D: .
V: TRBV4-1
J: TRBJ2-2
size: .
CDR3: CASSHGTLNTGELFF
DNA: TGCGCCAGCAGCCACGGGACATTGAACACCGGGGAGCTGTTTTTT

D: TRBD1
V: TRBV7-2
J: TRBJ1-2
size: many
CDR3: CASSLVPGQAGGYTF
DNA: TGTGCCAGCAGCTTAGTCCCGGGACAGGCCGGTGGCTACACCTTC

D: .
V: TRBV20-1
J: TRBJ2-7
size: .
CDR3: CSARDNDKASSYEQYF
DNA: TGCAGTGCTAGGGACAACGATAAGGCTAGCTCCTACGAGCAGTACTTC

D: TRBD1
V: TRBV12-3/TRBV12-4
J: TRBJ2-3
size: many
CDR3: CASRRQGSTDTQYF
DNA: TGTGCCAGCAGACGACAGGGCAGCACAGATACGCAGTATTTT

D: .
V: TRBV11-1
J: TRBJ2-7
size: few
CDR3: CASSSPCDEQYF
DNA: TGTGCCAGCAGCTCTCCGTGTGACGAGCAGTACTTC

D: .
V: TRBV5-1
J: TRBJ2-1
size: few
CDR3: CASSLVVEGSEQFF
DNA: TGCGCCAGCAGCTTGGTGGTCGAAGGTAGTGAGCAGTTCTTC

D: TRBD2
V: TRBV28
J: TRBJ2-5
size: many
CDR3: CASSRGLAGLTQYF
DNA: TGTGCCAGCAGTCGGGGACTAGCGGGCCTTACCCAGTACTTC

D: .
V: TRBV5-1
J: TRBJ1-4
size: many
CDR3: CASSGRGGFGEKLFF
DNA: TGCGCCAGCAGCGGCCGGGGGGGTTTTGGTGAAAAACTGTTTTTT

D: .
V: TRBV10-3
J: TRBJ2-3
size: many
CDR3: CAISEAAGRRDTQYF
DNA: TGTGCCATCAGTGAAGCTGCGGGGCGGAGAGATACGCAGTATTTT

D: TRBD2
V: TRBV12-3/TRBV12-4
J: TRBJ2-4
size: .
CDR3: CASTSGGLAGNIQYF
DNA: TGTGCCAGCACCTCAGGTGGACTAGCGGGGAACATTCAGTACTTC

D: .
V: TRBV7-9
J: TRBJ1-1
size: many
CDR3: CASSQRENTEAFF
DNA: TGTGCCAGCAGTCAAAGGGAGAACACTGAAGCTTTCTTT

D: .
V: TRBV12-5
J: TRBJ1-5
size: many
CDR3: CASGFGTQNQPQHF
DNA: TGTGCTAGTGGTTTCGGGACACAGAATCAGCCCCAGCATTTT

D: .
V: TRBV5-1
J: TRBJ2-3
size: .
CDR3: CASSFEGNTDTQYF
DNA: TGCGCCAGCAGCTTCGAAGGGAACACAGATACGCAGTATTTT

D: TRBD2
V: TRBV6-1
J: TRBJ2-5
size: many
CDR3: CASTAGGRETQYF
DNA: TGTGCCAGCACGGCGGGAGGGCGGGAGACCCAGTACTTC

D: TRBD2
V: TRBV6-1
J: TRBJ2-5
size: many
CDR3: CASSEFLAGVGQETQYF
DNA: TGTGCCAGCAGTGAATTCCTAGCGGGGGTTGGGCAAGAGACCCAGTACTTC